This T cell receptor beta chain emerged from a study of cytomegalovirus exposure and HLA in healthy donors. Overall study results and limits: Accurate prediction of HLA-A and HLA-B alleles (for most subjects) was reportedly achieved from TCR beta sequences.

PCR used 60 Vbeta primers and 13 Jbeta primers. The assay was immunoSEQ multiplex PCR, and TCRdb's table has in-frame clones only and misses some. The sample consists of some 200,000 clones, roughly four fifths of them appearing once. About this clone: What it recognizes is unknown.

Sequencing was carried out using PBMCs. This sequence was found in a woman in her forties in good health and CMV-seronegative.

This CDR3 reads CASSLAGGLNGYTF. In DNA, the CDR3 is TGTGCCAGCAGTTTGGCTGGGGGCCTGAACGGCTACACCTTC. This chain connects TRBV28 to TRBJ1-2; maybe TRBD1 (6 bases). V lost 3 bases to trimming and J lost 8 bases, with 16 bases between them. The CDR3 spans 14 residues. Germline V CDR1 and CDR2: MDHEN, SYDVKM.